In this sample, the clone carrying this T cell receptor beta chain turned up once. Antigen specificity is unknown. This sample was taken from a study of immune evolution from preneoplasia to lung adenocarcinoma. Findings and limits, study-wide: Highest clonality occurred in KRAS-mutant, not EGFR-mutant or double wild-type, nodules. Clonality was highest in normal lung, lower in later-stage lesions apparently.

There are 14 residues in the CDR3. Germline-derived CDR1 and CDR2 are SEHNR and FQNEAQ (reference sequence). TCRdb's copy holds only in-frame clones and misses some; the assay was immunoSEQ multiplex PCR. The sample holds about 6,500 clones, roughly 80% seen once. H&E slides confirmed each diagnosis, reviewed by two pathologists independently. This clonotype originated in a donor at least 70 years old with lung adenocarcinoma. The sequencing input was FFPE lung adenocarcinoma in situ tissue. This rearrangement joins TRBV7-9 to TRBJ2-5, with D perhaps given as TRBD1 or TRBD2 (6 bases each). TRBJ2-7 matches the DNA end more closely, so the J call is doubtful. The CDR3 is CASSLGGSAYEQYF. CDR3 in DNA: TGTGCCAGCTCTCTGGGGGGCAGCGCCTACGAGCAGTACTTC.